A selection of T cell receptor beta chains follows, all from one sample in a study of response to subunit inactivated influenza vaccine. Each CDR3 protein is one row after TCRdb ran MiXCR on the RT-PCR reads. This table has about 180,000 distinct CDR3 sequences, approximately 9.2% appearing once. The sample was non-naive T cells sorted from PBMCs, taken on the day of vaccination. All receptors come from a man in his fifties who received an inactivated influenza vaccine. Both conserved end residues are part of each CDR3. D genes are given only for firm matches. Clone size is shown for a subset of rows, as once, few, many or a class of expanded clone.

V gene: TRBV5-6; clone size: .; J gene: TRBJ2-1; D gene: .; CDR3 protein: CASSLVSLLINEQFF; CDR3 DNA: TGTGCCAGCAGCTTGGTGTCGCTACTAATCAATGAGCAGTTCTTC
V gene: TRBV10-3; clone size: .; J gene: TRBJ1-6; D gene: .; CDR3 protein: CAISESRYSNSPLHF; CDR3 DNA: TGTGCCATCAGTGAGTCGAGGTATTCCAATTCACCCCTCCACTTT
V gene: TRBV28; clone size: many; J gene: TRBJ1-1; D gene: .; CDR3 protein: CASSKRGRNTEAFF; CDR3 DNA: TGTGCCAGCAGCAAACGGGGTCGGAACACTGAAGCTTTCTTT
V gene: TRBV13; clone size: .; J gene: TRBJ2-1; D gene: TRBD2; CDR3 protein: CASSLDGPGSVAGPYNEQFF; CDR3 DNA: TGTGCCAGCAGCTTAGATGGGCCGGGGTCGGTAGCGGGACCATACAATGAGCAGTTCTTC
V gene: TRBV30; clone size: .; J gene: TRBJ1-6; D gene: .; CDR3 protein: CAWSPVKSPLHF; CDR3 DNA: TGTGCCTGGAGCCCAGTAAAATCACCCCTCCACTTT
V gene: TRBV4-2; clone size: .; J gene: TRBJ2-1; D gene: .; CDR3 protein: CASSQDLRDEQFF; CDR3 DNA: TGTGCCAGCAGCCAAGATCTTAGAGATGAGCAGTTCTTC
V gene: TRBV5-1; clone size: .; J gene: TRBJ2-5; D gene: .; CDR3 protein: CASSRGGSRGETQYF; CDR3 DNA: TGCGCCAGCAGTAGGGGGGGGTCGAGAGGAGAGACCCAGTACTTC
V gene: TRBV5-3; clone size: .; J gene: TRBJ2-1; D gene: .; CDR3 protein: CARSSPPAAYNEQFF; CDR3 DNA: TGTGCCAGAAGCTCTCCCCCGGCAGCATACAATGAGCAGTTCTTC
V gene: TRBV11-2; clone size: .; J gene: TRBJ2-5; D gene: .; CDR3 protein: CASSLGVLGQETQYF; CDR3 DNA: TGTGCCAGCAGCTTAGGGGTGTTGGGACAAGAGACCCAGTACTTC
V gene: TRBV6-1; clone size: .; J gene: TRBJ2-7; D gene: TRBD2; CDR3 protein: CASTTSGEGSYEQYF; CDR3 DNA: TGTGCCAGCACGACTAGCGGGGAGGGCTCCTACGAGCAGTACTTC
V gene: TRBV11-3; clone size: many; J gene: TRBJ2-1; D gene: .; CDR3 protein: CASSLAGISYNEQFF; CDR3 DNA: TGTGCCAGCAGCTTAGCCGGGATATCCTACAATGAGCAGTTCTTC
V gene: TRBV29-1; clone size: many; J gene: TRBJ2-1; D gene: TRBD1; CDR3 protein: CSVRGPSYNEQFF; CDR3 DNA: TGCAGCGTTAGGGGGCCGTCCTACAATGAGCAGTTCTTC
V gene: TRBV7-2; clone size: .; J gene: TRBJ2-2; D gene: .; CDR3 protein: CASSLAGATGELFF; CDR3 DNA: TGTGCCAGCAGCTTGGCGGGCGCCACCGGGGAGCTGTTTTTT
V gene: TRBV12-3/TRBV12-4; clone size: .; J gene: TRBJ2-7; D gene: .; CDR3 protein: CASSPTPYEQYF; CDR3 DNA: TGTGCCAGCAGTCCCACCCCCTACGAGCAGTACTTC
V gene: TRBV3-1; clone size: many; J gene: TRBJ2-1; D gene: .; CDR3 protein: CASSQVGRTQFF; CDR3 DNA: TGTGCCAGCAGCCAAGTTGGCAGGACCCAGTTCTTC
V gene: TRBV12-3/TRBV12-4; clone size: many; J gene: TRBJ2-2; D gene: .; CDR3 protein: CASSFGLFENTGELFF; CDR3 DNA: TGTGCCAGCAGTTTTGGTTTATTCGAGAACACCGGGGAGCTGTTTTTT
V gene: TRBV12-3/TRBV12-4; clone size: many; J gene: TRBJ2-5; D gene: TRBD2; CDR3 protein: CASSSGGRFGETQYF; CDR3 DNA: TGTGCCAGCAGTTCGGGGGGGCGCTTCGGGGAGACCCAGTACTTC
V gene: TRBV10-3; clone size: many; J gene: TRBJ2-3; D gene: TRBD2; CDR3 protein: CAISEPVTTSGDPTDTQYF; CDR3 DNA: TGTGCCATCAGTGAGCCCGTAACGACTAGCGGGGACCCCACAGATACGCAGTATTTT